This T cell receptor beta chain originates from a study of early T cells in non-severe SARS-CoV-2 infection. The V end lost 4 bases, the J end lost 2 bases, and 8 bases lay between the germline ends. Germline V lookup: CDR1 MGHDK, CDR2 SYGVNS. The CDR3 has 13 residues. This clonotype turned up a few times. Each cDNA molecule carried a unique molecular identifier. From the 5' RACE reads, TCRdb called clonotypes with MiXCR, one entry per CDR3 protein. The sample lists around 60,000 distinct CDR3 sequences; 13% were seen once. The sample was whole blood. The receptor was derived from an adult who was a healthcare worker with PCR-confirmed SARS-CoV-2 infection or an uninfected control (not recorded which). V and J are TRBV25-1 and TRBJ1-2; D may be TRBD1 (6 bases). For the CDR3, the DNA is TGTGCCAGCAGTGGACAGGTCAACTATGGCTACACCTTC. This sequence encodes CASSGQVNYGYTF.